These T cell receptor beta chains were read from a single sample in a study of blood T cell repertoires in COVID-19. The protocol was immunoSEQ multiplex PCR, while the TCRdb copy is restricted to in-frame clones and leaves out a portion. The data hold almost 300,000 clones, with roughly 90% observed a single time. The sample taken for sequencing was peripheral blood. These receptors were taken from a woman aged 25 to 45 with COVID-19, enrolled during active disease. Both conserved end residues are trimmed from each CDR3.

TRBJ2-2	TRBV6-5	ASNFRLAGTGELF
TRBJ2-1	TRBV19	ASSRGTGPYNEQF
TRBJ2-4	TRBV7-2	ASSPPGLGIQY
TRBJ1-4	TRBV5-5	ASSFLGVEKLF
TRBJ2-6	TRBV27	ASTFSGANVLT
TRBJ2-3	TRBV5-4	AGKGGVSTDTQY
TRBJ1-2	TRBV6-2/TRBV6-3	ASSYPTGNGYT
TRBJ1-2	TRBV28	ASSTGWTSRGYT
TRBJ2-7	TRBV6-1	ASSESGPEQY
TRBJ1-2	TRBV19	ASSTGYGYT
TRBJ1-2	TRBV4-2	ASSPDRGGYGYT
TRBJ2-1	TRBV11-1	ASSLEAGEYNEQF
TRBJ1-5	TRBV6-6	ASRSMGGGQPQH
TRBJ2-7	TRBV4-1	ASSQAPLAGGSYEQY
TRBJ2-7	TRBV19	ASSTSGFYEQY
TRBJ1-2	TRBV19	ASSRVSTTNYGYT
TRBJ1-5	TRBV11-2	ASSFGTGVNQPQH
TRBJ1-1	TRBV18	ASSPPIYRGSRRNTEAF
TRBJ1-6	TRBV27	ASSWGGGEYNSPLH
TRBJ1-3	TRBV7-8	ASSSIYPGHGGVSGNTIY
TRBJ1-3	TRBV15	ATSRGTAGNTIY
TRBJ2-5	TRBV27	ASSHLEAKETQY
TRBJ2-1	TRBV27	ASSPGGARLVAGPKQF
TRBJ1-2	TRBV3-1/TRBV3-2	ASSLTGGPNNYGYT
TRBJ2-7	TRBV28	ATKSSAGEYHEQY
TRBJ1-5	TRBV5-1	ASSPRVGQPQH
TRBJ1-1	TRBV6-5	ASSQFVSSGTAF
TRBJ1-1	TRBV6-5	ASGPGYTEAF
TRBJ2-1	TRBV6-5	ASIKSDNEQF
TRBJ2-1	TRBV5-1	ASSPGLLGATEQF
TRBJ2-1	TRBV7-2	ASSRTSGGANEQF
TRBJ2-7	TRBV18	ASSPRSRVHEQY
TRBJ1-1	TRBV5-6	ASSLGDTGEAF
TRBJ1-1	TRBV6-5	ASSPRRDRWAF
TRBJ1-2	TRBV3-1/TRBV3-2	ASSQRDSYGYT
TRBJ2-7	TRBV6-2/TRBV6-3	ASSDSYEQY
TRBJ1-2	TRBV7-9	ASSLRDRGNYGYT
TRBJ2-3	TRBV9	ASSLRTGFTDTQY
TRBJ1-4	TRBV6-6	ASSTVATNEKLF
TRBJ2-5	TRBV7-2	ASSTRQAWETQY
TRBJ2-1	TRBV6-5	AGTGTSDSEQF
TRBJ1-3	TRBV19	ASSIGEQGGGNTIY
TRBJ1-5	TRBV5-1	ASSLDSGDQPQH
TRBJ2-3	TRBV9	ASRQTSGSSDTQY
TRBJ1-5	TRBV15	ATSRTGGLSNQPQH
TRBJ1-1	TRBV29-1	SVNGLMNTEAF
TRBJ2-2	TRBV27	ASSVRQGPNTGELF
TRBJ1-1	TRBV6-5	ASSYLPNTEAF
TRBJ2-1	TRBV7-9	ASSSPLAGGKNEQF
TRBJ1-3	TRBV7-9	ASRNRAKTYGNTIY
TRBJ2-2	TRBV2	ASSEVVGEIRLVTGELF
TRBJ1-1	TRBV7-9	ASSLQANTEAF
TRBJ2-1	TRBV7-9	ASRLPGTRLNEQF
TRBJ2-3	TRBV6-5	ASTGRSTDTQY
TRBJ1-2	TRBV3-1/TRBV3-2	ASSSIIRGFGGYT
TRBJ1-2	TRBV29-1	SVRRDDYGYT